This entry lists 32 T cell receptor beta chains sequenced from one sample in a study of T cell changes during pregnancy in multiple sclerosis. The protocol was immunoSEQ multiplex PCR, while the TCRdb copy is restricted to in-frame clones and leaves out a portion. The table has 85,000 to 110,000 clones, roughly 93% seen once. Source: peripheral blood, taken after pregnancy. The receptor source for this set is a female donor with multiple sclerosis, enrolled in a pregnancy study.

This chain joins TRBV11-2 and TRBJ2-7, with D possibly TRBD2 on 6 matching bases. Trimming shortened V by 4 bases and J by 0 bases, and 19 bases separated the two germline ends. CDR3 length equals 17 residues. From germline, CDR1 is SGHAT and CDR2 FQNNGV. The CDR3 DNA follows: TGTGCCAGCAGCTCGAGACGTCTAGCGAGGAGCTCCTACGAGCAGTACTTC. This encodes CASSSRRLARSSYEQYF.

The J gene is TRBJ1-5, the V gene TRBV2; 11 nucleotides align to TRBD1. Unmatched junction bases numbered 11, after V lost 0 bases and J lost 7 bases. Per the germline V gene, CDR1 is SNHLY and CDR2 is FYNNEI. The CDR3 has 18 amino acids. The CDR3 reads CASSEAGGGQGAYQPQHF. The CDR3 DNA is TGTGCCAGCAGTGAAGCAGGGGGCGGACAGGGGGCATACCAGCCCCAGCATTTT.

The rearrangement uses TRBV25-1 and TRBJ2-1, with TRBD2 matching over 8 bases. V was pared by 7 bases and J by 6 bases, with 11 bases of the junction left unmatched. Germline V gene data show CDR1 as MGHDK and CDR2 as SYGVNS. This CDR3 contains 15 residues. The CDR3 reads CASIGPGGSTNEQFF. The CDR3 bases are TGTGCCAGCATAGGACCGGGAGGGTCCACCAATGAGCAGTTCTTC.

The gene calls are TRBV13 and TRBJ2-5, with TRBD2 matching 8 bases. V lost 5 bases and J lost 5; bases outside the gene matches: 4. Germline lookup yields CDR1 PRHDT and CDR2 FYEKMQ (reference sequence). This CDR3 is built from 13 residues. For the CDR3, the DNA is TGTGCCAGCAGCCCAGGACTAGCCGAGACCCAGTACTTC. Translation: CASSPGLAETQYF.

The chain has TRBV12-5 and TRBJ2-1; 12 nucleotides agree with TRBD2. The CDR3 loop spans 17 amino acids. Looked up from germline, CDR1 is LGHNT and CDR2 is FRNRAP. J lost 10 bases, V lost 2 bases, and 12 bases had no gene match. CDR3 in amino acids: CASGLPGLAGLEREQFF. DNA of the CDR3: TGTGCTAGTGGTTTGCCGGGACTAGCGGGCCTTGAGCGAGAGCAGTTCTTC.

The chain joins TRBV28 to TRBJ1-2; no firm D call. From germline, CDR1 is MDHEN and CDR2 SYDVKM. The CDR3 loop spans 13 amino acids. The V end lost 3 bases, the J end lost 2 bases, and 7 bases lay between the germline ends. The DNA for the CDR3 is TGTGCCAGCAGTTTCACAGCAAACTATGGCTACACCTTC. It translates to CASSFTANYGYTF.

The genes are TRBV5-1 and TRBJ2-3; the match to TRBD1 covers 12 bases. Germline-derived CDR1 and CDR2 are SGHRS and YFSETQ. CDR3 length equals 15 residues. V was clipped by 7 bases and J by 3 bases; unmatched bases: 6. The CDR3 coding sequence is TGCGCCAGCGCCAGGGACAGGGGGCCGACAGATACGCAGTATTTT. This codes for CASARDRGPTDTQYF.

The chain employs TRBV5-4 and TRBJ1-1; tentatively, D is TRBD1 (5 bases). Germline CDR1 SGHNT, CDR2 YYREEE (reference sequence). The V end was cut by 2 bases, the J end by 4 bases, with 9 bases between. The CDR3 extends over 13 amino acids. The CDR3 here is CASSLQDGTEAFF. CDR3 coding DNA: TGTGCCAGCAGCTTACAGGATGGCACTGAAGCTTTCTTT.

This sequence joins TRBV5-1 and TRBJ2-2; the match to TRBD2 covers 8 bases. The V and J ends lost 0 bases and 2 bases, in that order; junction bases with no gene match: 12. Per germline, CDR1 SGHRS and CDR2 YFSETQ. The CDR3 has 19 amino acids. The DNA of the CDR3 is TGCGCCAGCAGCTTGGGTAGGAGCGGGGGCGCTCTTAACACCGGGGAGCTGTTTTTT. This sequence encodes CASSLGRSGGALNTGELFF.

CDR3 sequence (DNA): TGTGCCAGCAGCCAAGGGACAGGGAGCTCTGGAAACACCATATATTTT. Residues: CASSQGTGSSGNTIYF. The gene calls are TRBV7-9 and TRBJ1-3; 9 bases match TRBD1. Germline V lookup: CDR1 SEHNR, CDR2 FQNEAQ (reference sequence). V lost 5 bases and J lost 0; bases outside the gene matches: 5. The CDR3 has 16 amino acids.

The V and J genes are TRBV10-3 and TRBJ2-7; TRBD2 matches 14 bases. The CDR3 totals 15 residues. Germline V gene lookup returns CDR1 ENHRY and CDR2 SYGVKD. V dropped 3 bases and J dropped 7; count of bases not matched to a gene: 5. The DNA for the CDR3 is TGTGCCATCAGTGAAGTCCGACTAGCGGGAGGGGAGCAGTACTTC. Its translation: CAISEVRLAGGEQYF.

The V and J genes are TRBV28 and TRBJ2-3; D call uncertain. There are 13 residues in the CDR3. V shed 3 bases and J shed 0 bases, with 4 bases lying between them. Germline assignment: CDR1 MDHEN and CDR2 SYDVKM. CDR3 in amino acids: CASSFLSTDTQYF. As DNA, the CDR3 is TGTGCCAGCAGTTTTCTAAGCACAGATACGCAGTATTTT.

The chain is built from TRBV27 and TRBJ2-7; 8 nucleotides agree with TRBD2. Germline lookup yields CDR1 MNHEY and CDR2 SMNVEV (reference sequence). The CDR3 extends over 13 amino acids. V shed 6 bases, J shed 5 bases, and the junction held 6 bases outside the gene matches. DNA of the CDR3: TGTGCCAGCAGGGTAGCGGGGACCCACGAGCAGTACTTC. It encodes CASRVAGTHEQYF.

The chain joins TRBV7-9 to TRBJ1-1; 9 positions agree with TRBD1. Looked up from germline, CDR1 is SEHNR and CDR2 is FQNEAQ (reference sequence). The CDR3 extends over 14 amino acids. V trimming: 2 bases; J trimming: 5 bases; junction bases outside the gene matches: 3. The CDR3 region is CASSLSGQGTEAFF. The DNA for the CDR3 is TGTGCCAGCAGCTTATCCGGACAGGGGACTGAAGCTTTCTTT.

The chain couples TRBV7-3 to TRBJ1-1; no definite D call. Trimming pared 6 bases from V and 4 bases from J, leaving 12 bases between. The CDR3 sequence is 13 residues long. CDR1 SGHTA and CDR2 FQGTGA come from the germline V gene. The CDR3 region is CASSLYRGTEAFF. The CDR3 DNA reads TGTGCCAGCAGTCTATACCGGGGCACTGAAGCTTTCTTT.

The chain is built from TRBV10-3 and TRBJ1-6; 9 positions match TRBD1. The CDR3 consists of 13 residues. Germline loops: CDR1 ENHRY, CDR2 SYGVKD. Trimming cost V 6 bases and J 9 bases; bases outside gene matches: 3. The CDR3 sequence is CAIRLDRGSPLHF. The CDR3 DNA reads TGTGCCATCAGATTGGACAGGGGTTCACCCCTCCACTTT.

The chain has TRBV9 and TRBJ2-1; 8 nucleotides align to TRBD2. V was clipped by 2 bases and J by 9 bases; unmatched bases: 16. The CDR3 is 17 residues long. The germline gives CDR1 SGDLS, CDR2 YYNGEE. CDR3 region: CASSVPSGGADVSEQFF. Here the CDR3 DNA reads TGTGCCAGCAGCGTTCCTTCCGGGGGGGCCGACGTCAGTGAGCAGTTCTTC.

This chain uses TRBV6-1 with TRBJ1-2; TRBD1 might be the D (6 bases). Trimming left V 4 bases short and J 8 bases short, with 8 bases between. The CDR3 loop spans 11 amino acids. CDR1 and CDR2 from the germline V gene are MNHNS and SASEGT. CDR3 in amino acids: CASSAGVGYTF. DNA for the CDR3: TGTGCCAGCAGTGCAGGGGTCGGCTACACCTTC.

J is TRBJ1-2 and V is TRBV19, with a tentative D call TRBD1 (5 bases). Germline-derived CDR1 and CDR2 are LNHDA and SQIVND (reference sequence). The CDR3 runs 15 residues. V was pared by 5 bases and J by 5 bases, with 18 bases between. This CDR3 reads CASSSGGDSPYGYTF. CDR3 coding DNA: TGTGCCAGTAGTTCCGGCGGAGACAGCCCATATGGCTACACCTTC.

This clone was seen only once. The V gene is TRBV19, the J gene TRBJ1-1; D uncertain. The V end was cut by 7 bases, the J end by 2 bases, with 14 bases between. Germline V gene sequence: CDR1 LNHDA, CDR2 SQIVND (reference sequence). This CDR3 has 14 amino acids. CDR3 sequence (DNA): TGTGCCAGTAATCTGGGGAGGAGTAACACTGAAGCTTTCTTT. Translating gives CASNLGRSNTEAFF. The complete variable domain, with remaining parts taken from reference TRBV19 and TRBJ1-1, reads DGGITQSPKYLFRKEGQNVTLSCEQNLNHDAMYWYRQDPGQGLRLIYYSQIVNDFQKGDIAEGYSVSREKKESFPLTVTSAQKNPTAFYLCASNLGRSNTEAFFGQGTRLTVV.

V gene TRBV9 combines with J gene TRBJ1-5; 8 nucleotides agree with TRBD1. Germline lookup yields CDR1 SGDLS and CDR2 YYNGEE. This CDR3 is built from 16 residues. Germline trimming cut 6 bases from V and 0 bases from J; bases unmatched to any gene: 8. The CDR3 sequence: CASTKRRGHSNQPQHF. The CDR3 nucleotides are TGTGCCAGCACGAAACGCAGGGGGCATAGCAATCAGCCCCAGCATTTT.

J is TRBJ1-1 and V is TRBV28, with D tentatively TRBD1 (5 bases). Trimming stripped 6 bases from V and 0 bases from J, with 17 bases between. CDR1 MDHEN and CDR2 SYDVKM come from the germline V gene. The CDR3 length is 16 residues. The CDR3 DNA reads as TGTGCCAGCAGCCCAAATGGACAACCCATGAACACTGAAGCTTTCTTT. This encodes CASSPNGQPMNTEAFF. Full variable domain (outside the CDR3, taken from reference TRBV28 and TRBJ1-1): DVKVTQSSRYLVKRTGEKVFLECVQDMDHENMFWYRQDPGLGLRLIYFSYDVKMKEKGDIPEGYSVSREKKERFSLILESASTNQTSMYLCASSPNGQPMNTEAFFGQGTRLTVV.

This chain connects TRBV5-1 to TRBJ2-1, with D possibly TRBD2 on 6 matching bases. V was pared by 0 bases and J by 8 bases, with 21 bases between. The germline gives CDR1 SGHRS, CDR2 YFSETQ. This CDR3 has 17 residues. CDR3 residues: CASSLEVGTPIRDEQFF. The CDR3 region has the DNA TGCGCCAGCAGCTTGGAAGTAGGGACTCCCATTAGGGATGAGCAGTTCTTC.

The V call is TRBV2, the J call TRBJ2-7, with 12 bases identical to TRBD2. Germline V gene lookup returns CDR1 SNHLY and CDR2 FYNNEI. With V trimmed by 6 bases and J by 5 bases, 8 bases remained unmatched. This CDR3 has 15 residues. CDR3: CASRETSGGYNEQYF. CDR3 DNA: TGTGCCAGCAGAGAGACTAGCGGGGGTTATAACGAGCAGTACTTC.

The rearrangement uses TRBV5-4 and TRBJ2-2; maybe TRBD1 (6 bases). The CDR3 has 17 residues. CDR1 is SGHNT, CDR2 YYREEE, per germline (reference sequence). V gave up 0 bases and J gave up 5 bases, with 17 bases separating them. The CDR3 region is CASSLALTSTGTGELFF. In nucleotides, the CDR3 is TGTGCCAGCAGCTTGGCCCTAACTAGTACAGGGACCGGGGAGCTGTTTTTT.

This chain uses TRBV28 with TRBJ1-3, with 7 nucleotides matching TRBD1. V was pared by 3 bases and J by 5 bases, with 7 bases of the junction left unmatched. CDR1 MDHEN and CDR2 SYDVKM come from the germline V gene. This CDR3 has 15 amino acids. Here the CDR3 reads CASSFQGQRRNTIYF. DNA for the CDR3: TGTGCCAGCAGTTTCCAGGGACAGCGGCGAAACACCATATATTTT.

The V call is TRBV19, the J call TRBJ2-3; maybe TRBD2 (5 bases). Trimming pared 3 bases from V and 4 bases from J, leaving 17 bases between. CDR1 is LNHDA and CDR2 is SQIVND in the germline V gene (reference sequence). This CDR3 is 16 amino acids long. Here the CDR3 reads CASSISLAKYADTQYF. As DNA, the CDR3 is TGTGCCAGTAGTATTAGCCTAGCCAAATACGCAGATACGCAGTATTTT.

The chain is built from TRBV11-2 and TRBJ1-1, with 7 bases lining up with TRBD1. Germline CDR1 and CDR2: SGHAT and FQNNGV. The CDR3 length is 15 residues. V shed 5 bases, J shed 0 bases, and the junction held 6 bases outside the gene matches. The CDR3, as DNA: TGTGCCAGCAGCCACCCAGACAGGGTGAACACTGAAGCTTTCTTT. Its protein is CASSHPDRVNTEAFF.

V usage is TRBV10-1 and J usage is TRBJ1-5; 10 bases fit TRBD1. With V trimmed by 6 bases and J by 6 bases, 2 bases remained unmatched. The CDR3 is 13 residues long. The germline CDR1 and CDR2 sequences are WNHNN and SYGVQD (reference sequence). The CDR3 region has the DNA TGCGCCAGCAGCGACAGGGGGCGTCAGCCCCAGCATTTT. Protein: CASSDRGRQPQHF.

The chain recombines TRBV2 with TRBJ2-2, with TRBD1 as a possible D gene (6 bases). V dropped 1 base and J dropped 9 bases, with 18 bases sitting between them. The CDR3 loop spans 16 amino acids. CDR1 is SNHLY and CDR2 is FYNNEI in the germline V gene. The CDR3 coding sequence is TGTGCCAGCAGTGAAGGGGGGCAGGCCTATAGCTGGGAGCTGTTTTTT. It is translated as CASSEGGQAYSWELFF.

J is TRBJ2-7 and V is TRBV10-1; no clear D gene. V lost 4 bases to trimming and J lost 6 bases, with 13 bases between them. This CDR3 comprises 13 residues. Germline V gene sequence: CDR1 WNHNN, CDR2 SYGVQD (reference sequence). CDR3 sequence: CASSVGLTTEQYF. The CDR3 DNA reads as TGCGCCAGCAGTGTCGGGTTAACAACCGAGCAGTACTTC.

The gene calls are TRBV5-1 and TRBJ1-5, with 11 bases identical to TRBD1. V trimming: 5 bases; J trimming: 5 bases; junction bases outside the gene matches: 3. Germline CDR1 SGHRS, CDR2 YFSETQ. This CDR3 comprises 14 residues. Written as DNA, the CDR3 is TGCGCCAGCAGTACGGGACAGGGGGATCAGCCCCAGCATTTT. It yields the protein CASSTGQGDQPQHF.